The T cell receptor (beta chain) under discussion was sequenced for a study of cytomegalovirus exposure and HLA in healthy donors. Study-level points and caveats: Most of the TCR beta V segments (in an earlier analysis) were productive either about 87% or about 30% of the time.

With respect to this clone: The target antigen is unknown.

PCR involved 60 Vbeta and 13 Jbeta primers. Data came from immunoSEQ multiplex PCR; TCRdb stores just in-frame clones and leaves some out. The table includes more than 100,000 clones, just under 80% detected once. The CDR3 sequence is 15 residues long. The ends lost 4 bases at V and 5 bases at J; junction bases unmatched: 6. Germline V gene sequence: CDR1 SGDLS, CDR2 YYNGEE. The chain combines TRBV9 with TRBJ1-6, with 7 bases matching TRBD1. Sequencing was carried out using PBMCs. This sequence was found in a male donor in good health and CMV-seronegative. In nucleotides, the CDR3 is TGTGCCAGCAGCATGGGGACAGAGCATAATTCACCCCTCCACTTT. It yields the protein CASSMGTEHNSPLHF. Full variable domain (rest looked up from reference TRBV9 and TRBJ1-6): DSGVTQTPKHLITATGQRVTLRCSPRSGDLSVYWYQQSLDQGLQFLIQYYNGEERAKGNILERFSAQQFPDLHSELNLSSLELGDSALYFCASSMGTEHNSPLHFGNGTRLTVT.